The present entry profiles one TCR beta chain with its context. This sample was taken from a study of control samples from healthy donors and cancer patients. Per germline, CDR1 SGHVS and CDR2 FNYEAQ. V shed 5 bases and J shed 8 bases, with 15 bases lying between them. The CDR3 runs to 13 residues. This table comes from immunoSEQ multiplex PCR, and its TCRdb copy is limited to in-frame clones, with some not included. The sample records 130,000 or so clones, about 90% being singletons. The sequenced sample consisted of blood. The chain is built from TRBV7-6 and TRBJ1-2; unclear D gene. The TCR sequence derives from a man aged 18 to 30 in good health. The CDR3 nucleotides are TGTGCCAGCAGCGAGAGACGGTCCGGGGGCTACACCTTC. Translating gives CASSERRSGGYTF.